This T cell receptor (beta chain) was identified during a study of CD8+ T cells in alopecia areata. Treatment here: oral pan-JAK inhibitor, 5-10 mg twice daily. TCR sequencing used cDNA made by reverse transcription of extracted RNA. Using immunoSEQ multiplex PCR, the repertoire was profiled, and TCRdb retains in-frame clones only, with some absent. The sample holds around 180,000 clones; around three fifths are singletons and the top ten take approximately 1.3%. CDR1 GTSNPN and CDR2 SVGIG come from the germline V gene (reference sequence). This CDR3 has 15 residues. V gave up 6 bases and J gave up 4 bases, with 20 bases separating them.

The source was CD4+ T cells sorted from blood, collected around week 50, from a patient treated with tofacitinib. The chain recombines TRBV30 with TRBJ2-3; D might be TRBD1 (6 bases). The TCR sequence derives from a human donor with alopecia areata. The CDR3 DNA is TGTGCCTGTAATATACAGGGTCGAGGGGCAGATACGCAGTATTTT. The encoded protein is CACNIQGRGADTQYF.